This T cell receptor beta chain was observed in a study of blood T cells in healthy people across ages. The authors ran a second PCR of roughly 6 to 12 cycles using a sample-barcoded 5' primer and a J-beta primer mix. From each sample, at least 2.5 million paired-end reads containing CDR3 were obtained. Each CDR3 protein gets one entry after TCRdb re-called the 5' RACE reads with MiXCR. Among 850,000 to 1,300,000 distinct CDR3 sequences listed, under 55% were seen once. Study observations and caveats: The study found TCR beta diversity correlated strongly with naive T cell percentage.

The length of the CDR3 is 13 residues. The V gene's germline CDR1 is MNHEY and CDR2 SVGAGI. V shed 5 bases, J shed 6 bases, and the junction held 1 base outside the gene matches. This clonotype was recorded a few times. The antigen remains undetermined. Peripheral blood from each donor was collected in a volume of about 10 milliliters. The rearrangement links TRBV6-5 to TRBJ2-2; 9 bases map to TRBD1. The sample taken for sequencing was blood. This TCR was sampled from an older woman in good health. CDR3 DNA: TGTGCCAGCAGTGACAGGGGGGCCGGGGAGCTGTTTTTT. Translation gives CASSDRGAGELFF.